These T cell receptor beta chains were read from a single sample in a study of cytomegalovirus exposure and HLA in healthy donors. Sequenced by immunoSEQ multiplex PCR; TCRdb stores in-frame clones only, minus some. The sample shows about 220,000 clones, around 88% of them seen only once. Sequenced sample: PBMCs. Every receptor here comes from a woman in her late teens or twenties in good health and CMV-seronegative. Each CDR3 is given with its conserved first and last residue. A D gene is named only where the DNA matches it firmly. Clone size is shown for a subset of rows, as once, few, many or a class of expanded clone.

abundance	v_gene	j_gene	d_gene	CDR3aa	CDR3nt
NA	TRBV2	TRBJ2-2	TRBD2	CASRLAGAGGASGELFF	TGTGCCAGCCGACTAGCGGGAGCGGGGGGCGCTTCCGGGGAGCTGTTTTTT
once	TRBV6-6	TRBJ2-7	TRBD1	CASTPSDRGSDEQYF	TGTGCCAGCACCCCGAGTGACAGGGGAAGCGACGAGCAGTACTTC
NA	TRBV11-2	TRBJ2-2	TRBD2	CASSLLGASGKLNTGELFF	TGTGCCAGCAGCTTATTAGGGGCTAGCGGGAAATTGAACACCGGGGAGCTGTTTTTT
NA	TRBV27	TRBJ2-7	NA	CASSLSLDSSYEQYF	TGTGCCAGCAGTTTGAGTCTGGACAGCTCCTACGAGCAGTACTTC
NA	TRBV2	TRBJ2-5	NA	CASGRELAIQETQYF	TGTGCCAGCGGCCGTGAGCTAGCTATCCAAGAGACCCAGTACTTC
NA	TRBV2	TRBJ1-4	NA	CASSTPGANEKLFF	TGTGCCAGCAGTACCCCGGGGGCTAATGAAAAACTGTTTTTT
NA	TRBV11-2	TRBJ2-5	NA	CASSFQGRAETQYF	TGTGCCAGCAGCTTCCAGGGTCGGGCAGAGACCCAGTACTTC
NA	TRBV10-3	TRBJ2-3	TRBD2	CAISERTSGRGRTDTQYF	TGTGCCATCAGTGAGAGGACTAGCGGGAGAGGTCGCACAGATACGCAGTATTTT
NA	TRBV4-1	TRBJ1-4	TRBD1	CASSPRADRENEKLFF	TGCGCCAGCAGCCCCCGGGCGGACAGGGAGAATGAAAAACTGTTTTTT
NA	TRBV6-1	TRBJ1-3	NA	CATARSRAGNTIYF	TGTGCCACCGCCCGGTCCAGGGCTGGAAACACCATATATTTT
NA	TRBV19	TRBJ2-7	NA	CASSNRDTFYEQYF	TGTGCCAGTAGTAACCGGGACACCTTTTACGAGCAGTACTTC
NA	TRBV5-8	TRBJ1-2	NA	CASSLVPYGYTF	TGTGCCAGCAGCTTGGTTCCTTATGGCTACACCTTC
NA	TRBV7-6	TRBJ2-7	NA	CASSQGHGSYEQYF	TGTGCCAGCAGCCAAGGACACGGCTCCTACGAGCAGTACTTC
NA	TRBV5-1	TRBJ2-3	NA	CASSLGGETDTQYF	TGCGCCAGCAGCTTGGGCGGGGAAACAGATACGCAGTATTTT
NA	TRBV6-5	TRBJ1-5	NA	CASRNREGQPQHF	TGTGCCAGCAGAAACAGGGAGGGTCAGCCCCAGCATTTT
NA	TRBV7-9	TRBJ2-7	NA	CASSSAYEQYF	TGTGCCAGCAGCTCCGCGTACGAGCAGTACTTC
NA	TRBV27	TRBJ2-5	TRBD2	CASSSTSGRMYETQYF	TGTGCCAGCAGTTCGACTAGCGGGAGGATGTATGAGACCCAGTACTTC
NA	TRBV7-9	TRBJ2-7	NA	CASSLARADFISYEQYF	TGTGCCAGCAGCTTAGCGCGGGCGGACTTTATCTCCTACGAGCAGTACTTC
NA	TRBV7-2	TRBJ2-7	TRBD2	CASSLPLSGRALYYEQYF	TGTGCCAGCAGCTTGCCCTTAAGCGGGAGGGCCCTCTACTACGAGCAGTACTTC
NA	TRBV10-3	TRBJ1-1	TRBD1	CAITGQEGTEAFF	TGTGCCATCACCGGACAGGAGGGCACTGAAGCTTTCTTT
NA	TRBV5-1	TRBJ1-1	NA	CASSDAERSGTEAFF	TGCGCCAGCAGCGACGCCGAGCGATCCGGCACTGAAGCTTTCTTT
NA	TRBV2	TRBJ2-3	TRBD2	CASSTPGLAGMGDTQYF	TGTGCCAGCAGTACACCGGGACTAGCGGGAATGGGAGATACGCAGTATTTT
NA	TRBV28	TRBJ2-3	TRBD2	CASSLGLAEGDTQYF	TGTGCCAGCAGTTTAGGGCTAGCGGAGGGAGATACGCAGTATTTT
NA	TRBV7-2	TRBJ2-5	NA	CASSLQETQYF	TGTGCCAGCAGCCTTCAAGAGACCCAGTACTTC
NA	TRBV6-1	TRBJ2-1	TRBD2	CASSERDYHLYNEQFF	TGTGCCAGCAGTGAAAGGGACTACCATCTCTACAATGAGCAGTTCTTC
NA	TRBV6-6	TRBJ1-1	TRBD1	CASRGTGKTEAFF	TGTGCCAGCAGAGGGACAGGGAAGACTGAAGCTTTCTTT
NA	TRBV19	TRBJ2-1	NA	CASSIARGAYNEQFF	TGTGCCAGTAGTATAGCTAGGGGCGCCTACAATGAGCAGTTCTTC
NA	TRBV7-8	TRBJ2-2	TRBD1	CATLSREGQSLAGELFF	TGTGCCACCCTCTCGCGAGAGGGACAGTCGCTCGCCGGGGAGCTGTTTTTT
once	TRBV2	TRBJ2-5	TRBD2	CASPPGTSGKGQETQYF	TGTGCCAGCCCGCCCGGGACTAGCGGGAAGGGTCAAGAGACCCAGTACTTC
NA	TRBV7-9	TRBJ1-2	NA	CASSLVQGNYGYTF	TGTGCCAGCAGCTTAGTGCAGGGGAACTATGGCTACACCTTC
NA	TRBV5-6	TRBJ2-7	TRBD1	CASSLVSRGNEQYF	TGTGCCAGCAGCTTGGTAAGCAGGGGGAACGAGCAGTACTTC
NA	TRBV27	TRBJ2-3	TRBD2	CASSPGWASGSTDTQYF	TGTGCCAGCAGCCCGGGGTGGGCTAGCGGAAGCACAGATACGCAGTATTTT
NA	TRBV27	TRBJ2-3	TRBD2	CASSLLPGLRDPSRTDTQYF	TGTGCCAGCAGTCTCCTGCCGGGACTAAGGGACCCAAGCCGAACAGATACGCAGTATTTT
NA	TRBV6-6	TRBJ2-7	TRBD1	CASSRDRVSYEQYF	TGTGCCAGCAGCCGCGACAGGGTCTCCTACGAGCAGTACTTC
NA	TRBV7-9	TRBJ2-2	NA	CASSLKGASAGGVTGELFF	TGTGCCAGCAGCTTAAAGGGGGCGTCGGCGGGAGGAGTAACCGGGGAGCTGTTTTTT
NA	TRBV7-9	TRBJ1-2	TRBD1	CASSANRGNYGYTF	TGTGCCAGCAGCGCAAACAGGGGTAACTATGGCTACACCTTC
NA	TRBV7-9	TRBJ2-2	NA	CASSSYRGGTGELFF	TGTGCCAGCAGCTCCTACAGGGGAGGAACCGGGGAGCTGTTTTTT
few	TRBV7-2	TRBJ1-2	NA	CASSGRGKGTGYTF	TGTGCCAGCAGCGGCCGGGGGAAAGGGACTGGCTACACCTTC
NA	TRBV5-1	TRBJ2-7	NA	CASREGLEGYEQYF	TGCGCCAGCAGGGAGGGCCTAGAAGGCTACGAGCAGTACTTC
NA	TRBV27	TRBJ2-4	NA	CASSRDGEQNIQYF	TGTGCCAGCAGCCGTGACGGGGAACAAAACATTCAGTACTTC
NA	TRBV5-8	TRBJ2-1	TRBD2	CASSLARLAGRNEQFF	TGTGCCAGCAGCTTGGCCCGACTAGCGGGAAGAAATGAGCAGTTCTTC
NA	TRBV4-2	TRBJ2-5	TRBD1	CASSPNPGGTQYF	TGTGCCAGCAGCCCAAATCCAGGGGGCACCCAGTACTTC
NA	TRBV10-3	TRBJ1-1	TRBD1	CAISVDRARIWAFF	TGTGCCATCAGTGTGGACAGGGCACGAATATGGGCTTTCTTT
NA	TRBV4-2	TRBJ1-2	TRBD1	CASSQATGTGVNYGYTF	TGTGCCAGCAGCCAAGCGACCGGGACAGGGGTAAACTATGGCTACACCTTC
NA	TRBV9	TRBJ2-7	TRBD2	CASSVGLAEYEQYF	TGTGCCAGCAGCGTAGGACTAGCGGAATACGAGCAGTACTTC
NA	TRBV27	TRBJ1-5	NA	CASSSVQGWQPQHF	TGTGCCAGCAGTTCCGTGCAGGGTTGGCAGCCCCAGCATTTT
NA	TRBV28	TRBJ2-7	NA	CASSFGRGVNEQYF	TGTGCCAGCAGTTTCGGCAGGGGAGTCAACGAGCAGTACTTC
few	TRBV16	TRBJ1-2	NA	CASSQGQGHGYTF	TGTGCCAGCAGCCAAGGGCAGGGTCATGGCTACACCTTC